This TCR beta chain was captured in a study of cytomegalovirus exposure and HLA in healthy donors. The study, taken as a whole, reports: Associated with cytomegalovirus, according to the listing, were about 160 TCR beta chains. The classifier, whose performance was assessed in both the original and validation cohorts, reportedly diagnosed cytomegalovirus status with high specificity and sensitivity.

Sequenced by immunoSEQ multiplex PCR; TCRdb stores in-frame clones only, minus some. The sample records 150,000 to 250,000 clones, around 83% being singletons. This CDR3 has 14 amino acids. V was pared by 7 bases and J by 4 bases, with 10 bases of the junction left unmatched. Germline lookup yields CDR1 GTSNPN and CDR2 SVGIG (reference sequence). The donors were members of the validation cohort comprising 100 to 150 subjects, separate from the approximately 670-subject first cohort. Comments on this clone: The antigen is not known.

This receptor was identified in a woman in her twenties or thirties in good health and CMV-seropositive. The sample consisted of PBMCs. V usage is TRBV30 and J usage is TRBJ2-1, with TRBD1 matching 7 bases. Here the CDR3 DNA reads TGTGCCTACTTAGATAGGGGGCAATACAATGAGCAGTTCTTC. Its protein product is CAYLDRGQYNEQFF.